This TCR beta chain was found in a study of blood T cell repertoires in COVID-19. At least ten counts were recorded for this clone. Clones were sequenced by immunoSEQ multiplex PCR, and TCRdb holds only the in-frame ones, with some missing. The sample shows tens of thousands of clones, about 72% of them seen only once. The sequence derives from a man between 65 and 79 years old with active or convalescent COVID-19. Sequencing was carried out using peripheral blood.

The CDR3 sequence: CAWSLGDTEAFF. The CDR3 DNA follows: TGTGCCTGGAGTCTGGGAGACACTGAAGCTTTCTTT. V is TRBV30 and J is TRBJ1-1; no reliable D call. The CDR3 sequence is 12 residues long. Trimming took off 2 bases at V and 3 bases at J, with 7 bases between the two ends. Germline assignment: CDR1 GTSNPN and CDR2 SVGIG (reference sequence).